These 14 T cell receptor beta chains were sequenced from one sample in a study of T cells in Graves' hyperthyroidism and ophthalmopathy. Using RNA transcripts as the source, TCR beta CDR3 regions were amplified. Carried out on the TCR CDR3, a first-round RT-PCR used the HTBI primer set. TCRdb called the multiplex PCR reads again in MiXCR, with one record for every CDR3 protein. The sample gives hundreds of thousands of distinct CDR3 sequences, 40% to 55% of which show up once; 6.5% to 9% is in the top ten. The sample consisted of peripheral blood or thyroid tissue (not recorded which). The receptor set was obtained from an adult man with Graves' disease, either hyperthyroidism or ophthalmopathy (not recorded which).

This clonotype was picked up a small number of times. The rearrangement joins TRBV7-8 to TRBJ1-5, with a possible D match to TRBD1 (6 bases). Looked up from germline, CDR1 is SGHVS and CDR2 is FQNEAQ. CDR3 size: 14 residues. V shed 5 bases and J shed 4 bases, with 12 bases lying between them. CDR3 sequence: CASSQQGPNQPQHF. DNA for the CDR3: TGTGCCAGCAGCCAACAGGGACCAAATCAGCCCCAGCATTTT.

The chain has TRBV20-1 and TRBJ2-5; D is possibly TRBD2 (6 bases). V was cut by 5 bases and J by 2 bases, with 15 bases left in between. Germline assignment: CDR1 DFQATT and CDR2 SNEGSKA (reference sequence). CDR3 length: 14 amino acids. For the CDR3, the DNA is TGCAGTGCTGCCCGCCGGGACTCACAAGAGACCCAGTACTTC. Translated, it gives CSAARRDSQETQYF.

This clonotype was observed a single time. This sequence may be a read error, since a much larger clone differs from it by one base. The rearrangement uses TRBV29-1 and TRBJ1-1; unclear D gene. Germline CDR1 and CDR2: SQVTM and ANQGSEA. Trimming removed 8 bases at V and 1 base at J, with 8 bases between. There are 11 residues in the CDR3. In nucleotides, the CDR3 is TGCAGCACATGGGAGAACACTGAAGCTTTCTTT. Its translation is CSTWENTEAFF.

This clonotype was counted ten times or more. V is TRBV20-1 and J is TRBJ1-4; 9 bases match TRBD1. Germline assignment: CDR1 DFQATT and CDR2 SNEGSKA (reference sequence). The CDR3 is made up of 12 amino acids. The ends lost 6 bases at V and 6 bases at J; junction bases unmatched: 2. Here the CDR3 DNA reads TGCAGTGCCTGGGACAGGGATGAAAAACTGTTTTTT. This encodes CSAWDRDEKLFF.

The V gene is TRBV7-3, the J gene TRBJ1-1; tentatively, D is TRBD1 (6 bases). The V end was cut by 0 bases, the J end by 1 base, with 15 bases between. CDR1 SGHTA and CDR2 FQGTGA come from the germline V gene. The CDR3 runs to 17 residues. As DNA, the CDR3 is TGTGCCAGCAGCTTAACGGCCGGGGGGCTATGGAACACTGAAGCTTTCTTT. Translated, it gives CASSLTAGGLWNTEAFF.

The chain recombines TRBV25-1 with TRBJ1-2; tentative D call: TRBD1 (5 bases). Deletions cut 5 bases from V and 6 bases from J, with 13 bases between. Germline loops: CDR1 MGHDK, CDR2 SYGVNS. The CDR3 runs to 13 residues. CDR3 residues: CASSFWAGHGYTF. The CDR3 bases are TGTGCCAGCAGTTTCTGGGCAGGGCATGGCTACACCTTC.

CDR3 loop: CASSVSPGGNTIYF. CDR3 bases: TGTGCCAGCAGCGTAAGTCCAGGGGGAAACACCATATATTTT. J is TRBJ1-3 and V is TRBV9; weak D call: TRBD1 (5 bases). The CDR3 consists of 14 residues. CDR1 is SGDLS, CDR2 YYNGEE, per germline. Trimming took off 1 base at V and 4 bases at J, with 9 bases between the two ends.

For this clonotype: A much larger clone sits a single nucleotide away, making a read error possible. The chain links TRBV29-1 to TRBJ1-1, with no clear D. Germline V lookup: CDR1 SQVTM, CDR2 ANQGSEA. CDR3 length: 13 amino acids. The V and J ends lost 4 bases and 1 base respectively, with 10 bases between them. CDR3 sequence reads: CSVGGRQNTEAFF. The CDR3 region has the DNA TGCAGCGTTGGAGGCAGACAGAACACTGAAGCTTTCTTT.

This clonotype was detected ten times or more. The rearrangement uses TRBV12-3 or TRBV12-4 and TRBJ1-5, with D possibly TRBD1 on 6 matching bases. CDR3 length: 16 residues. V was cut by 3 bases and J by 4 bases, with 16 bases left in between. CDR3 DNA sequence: TGTGCCAGCAGTTTCGTAGGAACAGGGCGGAATCAGCCCCAGCATTTT. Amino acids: CASSFVGTGRNQPQHF.

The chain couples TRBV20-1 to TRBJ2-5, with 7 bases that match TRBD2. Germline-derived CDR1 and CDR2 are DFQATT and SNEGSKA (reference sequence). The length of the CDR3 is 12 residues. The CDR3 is CGLRVGGETQYF. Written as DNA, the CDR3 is TGCGGGCTACGGGTGGGAGGGGAGACCCAGTACTTC.

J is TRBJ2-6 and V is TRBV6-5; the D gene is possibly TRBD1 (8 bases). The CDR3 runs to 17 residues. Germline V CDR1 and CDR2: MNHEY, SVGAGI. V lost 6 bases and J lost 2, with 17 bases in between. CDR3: CASRRGRTGTGANVLTF. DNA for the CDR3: TGTGCCAGCAGGCGGGGGAGGACAGGGACTGGGGCCAACGTCCTGACTTTC.

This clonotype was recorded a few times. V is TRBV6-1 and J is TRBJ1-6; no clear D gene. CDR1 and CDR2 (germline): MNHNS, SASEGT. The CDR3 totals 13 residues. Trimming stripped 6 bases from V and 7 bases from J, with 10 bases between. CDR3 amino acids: CASRDYSNSPLHF. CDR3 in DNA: TGTGCCAGCAGGGACTACTCGAATTCACCCCTCCACTTT.

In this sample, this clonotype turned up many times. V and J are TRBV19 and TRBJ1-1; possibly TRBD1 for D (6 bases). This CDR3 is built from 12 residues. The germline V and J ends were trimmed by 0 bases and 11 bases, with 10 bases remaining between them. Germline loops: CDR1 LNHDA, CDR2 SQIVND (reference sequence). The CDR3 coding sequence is TGTGCCAGTAGTATAGAAGGGGGTAAGGCTTTCTTT. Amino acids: CASSIEGGKAFF.

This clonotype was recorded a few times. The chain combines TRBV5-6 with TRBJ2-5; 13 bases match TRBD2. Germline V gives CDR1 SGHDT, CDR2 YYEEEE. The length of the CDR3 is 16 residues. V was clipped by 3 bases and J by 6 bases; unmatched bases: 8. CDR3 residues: CASSSLAGGPVKTQYF. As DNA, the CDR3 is TGTGCCAGCAGCTCACTAGCGGGAGGGCCAGTAAAGACCCAGTACTTC.